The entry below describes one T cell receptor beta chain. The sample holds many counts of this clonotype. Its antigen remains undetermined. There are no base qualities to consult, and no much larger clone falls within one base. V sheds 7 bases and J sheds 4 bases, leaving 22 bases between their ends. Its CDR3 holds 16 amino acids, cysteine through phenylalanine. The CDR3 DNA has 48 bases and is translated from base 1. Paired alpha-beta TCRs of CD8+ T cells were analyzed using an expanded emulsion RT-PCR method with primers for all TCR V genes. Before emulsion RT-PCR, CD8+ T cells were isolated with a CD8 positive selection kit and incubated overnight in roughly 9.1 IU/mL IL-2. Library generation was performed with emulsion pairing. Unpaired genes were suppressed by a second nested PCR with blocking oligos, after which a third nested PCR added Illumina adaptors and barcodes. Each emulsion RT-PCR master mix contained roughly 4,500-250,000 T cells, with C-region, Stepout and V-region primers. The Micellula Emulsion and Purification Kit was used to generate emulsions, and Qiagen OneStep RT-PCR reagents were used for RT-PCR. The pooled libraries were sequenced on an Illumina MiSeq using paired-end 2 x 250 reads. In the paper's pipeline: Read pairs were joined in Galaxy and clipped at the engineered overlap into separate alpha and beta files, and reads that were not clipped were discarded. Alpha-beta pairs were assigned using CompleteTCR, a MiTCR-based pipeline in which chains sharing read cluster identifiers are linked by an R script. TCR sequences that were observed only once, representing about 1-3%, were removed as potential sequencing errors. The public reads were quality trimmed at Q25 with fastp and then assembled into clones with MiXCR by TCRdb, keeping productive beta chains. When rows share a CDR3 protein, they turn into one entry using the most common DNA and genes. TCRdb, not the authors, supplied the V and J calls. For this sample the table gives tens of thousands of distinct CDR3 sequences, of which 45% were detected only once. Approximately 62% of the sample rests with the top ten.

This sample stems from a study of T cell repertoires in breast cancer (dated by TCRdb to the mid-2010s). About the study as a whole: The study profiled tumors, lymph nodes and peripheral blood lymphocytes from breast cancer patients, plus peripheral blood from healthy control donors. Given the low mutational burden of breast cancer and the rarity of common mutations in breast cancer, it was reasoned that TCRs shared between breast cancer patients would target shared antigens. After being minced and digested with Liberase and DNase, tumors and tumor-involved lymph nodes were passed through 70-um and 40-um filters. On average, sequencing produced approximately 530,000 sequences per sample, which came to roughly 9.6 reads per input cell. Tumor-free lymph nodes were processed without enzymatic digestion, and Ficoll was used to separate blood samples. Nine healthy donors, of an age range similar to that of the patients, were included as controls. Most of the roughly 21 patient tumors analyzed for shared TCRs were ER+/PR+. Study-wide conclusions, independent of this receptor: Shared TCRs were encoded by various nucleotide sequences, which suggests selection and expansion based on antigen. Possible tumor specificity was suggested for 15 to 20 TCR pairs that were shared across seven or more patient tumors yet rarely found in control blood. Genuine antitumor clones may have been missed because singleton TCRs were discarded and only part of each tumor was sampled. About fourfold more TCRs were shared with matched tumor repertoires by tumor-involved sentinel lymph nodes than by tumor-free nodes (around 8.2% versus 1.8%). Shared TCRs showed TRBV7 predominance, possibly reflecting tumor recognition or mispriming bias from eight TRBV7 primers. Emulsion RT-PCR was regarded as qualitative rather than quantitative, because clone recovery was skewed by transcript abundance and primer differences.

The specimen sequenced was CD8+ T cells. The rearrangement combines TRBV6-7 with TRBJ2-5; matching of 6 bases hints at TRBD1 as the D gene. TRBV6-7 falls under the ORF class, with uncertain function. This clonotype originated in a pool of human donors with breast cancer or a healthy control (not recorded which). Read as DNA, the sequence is TGTGCCAGCACGCAGCCAGGGCAGGGGATTCCAGAGACCCAGTACTTC. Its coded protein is CASTQPGQGIPETQYF.